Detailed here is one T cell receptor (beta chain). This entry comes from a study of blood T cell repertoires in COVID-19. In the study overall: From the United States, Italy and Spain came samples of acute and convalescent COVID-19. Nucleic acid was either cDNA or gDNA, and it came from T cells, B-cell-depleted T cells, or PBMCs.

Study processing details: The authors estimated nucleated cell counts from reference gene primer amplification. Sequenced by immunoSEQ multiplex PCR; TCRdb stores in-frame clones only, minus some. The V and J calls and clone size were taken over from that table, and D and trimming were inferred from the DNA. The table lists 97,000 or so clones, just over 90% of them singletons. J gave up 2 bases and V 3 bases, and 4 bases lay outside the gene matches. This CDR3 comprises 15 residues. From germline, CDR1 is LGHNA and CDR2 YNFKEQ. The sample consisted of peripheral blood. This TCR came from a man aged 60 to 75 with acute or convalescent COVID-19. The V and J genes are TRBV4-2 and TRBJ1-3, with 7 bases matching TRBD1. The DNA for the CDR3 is TGTGCCAGCAGCCATGACAGGGACACTGGAAACACCATATATTTT. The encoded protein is CASSHDRDTGNTIYF.